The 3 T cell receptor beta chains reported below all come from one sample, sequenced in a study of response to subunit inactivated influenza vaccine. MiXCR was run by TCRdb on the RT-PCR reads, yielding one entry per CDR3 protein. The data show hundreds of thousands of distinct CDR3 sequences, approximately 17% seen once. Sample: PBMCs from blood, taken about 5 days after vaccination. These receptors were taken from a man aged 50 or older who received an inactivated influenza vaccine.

In nucleotides, the CDR3 is TGTGCCAGCAGCTTAGCCCTCTACGGGCCCAATTCACCCCTCCACTTT. Translating gives CASSLALYGPNSPLHF. V gene TRBV7-2 combines with J gene TRBJ1-6; no reliable D call. The germline CDR1 and CDR2 sequences are SGHTA and FQGNSA. The CDR3 is made up of 16 amino acids. V was trimmed by 0 bases and J by 7 bases, leaving 13 bases between them.

CDR3 coding DNA: TGTGCCAGCAGCCCGGGGAGTTGGTCTGGAAACACCATATATTTT. It is translated as CASSPGSWSGNTIYF. The chain links TRBV7-2 to TRBJ1-3; D remains unclear. Deletions cut 5 bases from V and 1 base from J, with 12 bases between. CDR3 length equals 15 residues. The germline V gene has CDR1 SGHTA and CDR2 FQGNSA.

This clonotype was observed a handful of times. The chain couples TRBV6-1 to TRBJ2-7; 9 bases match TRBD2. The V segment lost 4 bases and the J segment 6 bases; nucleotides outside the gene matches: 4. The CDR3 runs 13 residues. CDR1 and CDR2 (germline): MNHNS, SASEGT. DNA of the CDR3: TGTGCCAGCAGTGTAGCGGGGGTCGGCGAGCAGTACTTC. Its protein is CASSVAGVGEQYF.